The sample holds one count of the clone carrying this T cell receptor beta chain. The antigen is undetermined. This CDR3 contains 13 residues. Germline V gene data show CDR1 as SGHRS and CDR2 as YFSETQ. V was shortened by 2 bases and J by 7 bases, with 9 bases between the two germline ends. This sample was included in a study of T cells in Graves' hyperthyroidism and ophthalmopathy. Study-wide results and caveats: Researchers found most expanded thyroid clonotypes above 0.001 in blood as well. Median prediction lead before ophthalmopathy onset was around seven months with the model.

What was amplified from RNA transcripts were TCR beta CDR3 regions. An initial round of RT-PCR targeting the TCR CDR3 relied on the HTBI primer set. TCRdb reprocessed the multiplex PCR reads with MiXCR, giving one entry per CDR3 protein. The sample lists around 690,000 distinct CDR3 sequences, around 21% occurring once. The source is a man aged 30-40 years with Graves' ophthalmopathy. The sample taken for sequencing was blood. The V and J genes are TRBV5-1 and TRBJ2-2; D is unresolved. In DNA form, the CDR3 reads TGCGCCAGCAGCTTAAGACTGGGCGGGGAGCTGTTTTTT. This gives the protein CASSLRLGGELFF.